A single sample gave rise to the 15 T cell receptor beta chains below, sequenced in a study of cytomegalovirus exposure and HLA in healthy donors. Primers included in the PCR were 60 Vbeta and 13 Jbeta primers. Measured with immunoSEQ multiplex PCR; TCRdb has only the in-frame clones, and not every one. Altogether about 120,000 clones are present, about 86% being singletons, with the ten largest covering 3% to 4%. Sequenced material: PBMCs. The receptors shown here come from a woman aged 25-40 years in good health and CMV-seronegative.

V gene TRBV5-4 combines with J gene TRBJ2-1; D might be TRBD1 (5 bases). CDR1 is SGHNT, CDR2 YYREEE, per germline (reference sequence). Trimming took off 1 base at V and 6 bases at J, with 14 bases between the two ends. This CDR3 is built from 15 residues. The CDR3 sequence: CASSLSWEGVNEQFF. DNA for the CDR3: TGTGCCAGCAGCTTGTCATGGGAAGGGGTCAATGAGCAGTTCTTC.

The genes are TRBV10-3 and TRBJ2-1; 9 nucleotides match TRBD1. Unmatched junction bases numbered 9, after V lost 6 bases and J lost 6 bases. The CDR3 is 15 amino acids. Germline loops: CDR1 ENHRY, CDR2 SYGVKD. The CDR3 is CAISAGTGNANEQFF. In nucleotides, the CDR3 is TGTGCCATCAGCGCAGGGACAGGGAACGCCAATGAGCAGTTCTTC.

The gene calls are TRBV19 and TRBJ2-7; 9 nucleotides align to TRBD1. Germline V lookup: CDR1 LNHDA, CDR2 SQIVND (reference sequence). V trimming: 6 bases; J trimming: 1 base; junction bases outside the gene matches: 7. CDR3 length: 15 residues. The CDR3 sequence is CASSTDRGLSYEQYF. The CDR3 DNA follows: TGTGCCAGTAGCACTGACAGGGGGTTATCCTACGAGCAGTACTTC.

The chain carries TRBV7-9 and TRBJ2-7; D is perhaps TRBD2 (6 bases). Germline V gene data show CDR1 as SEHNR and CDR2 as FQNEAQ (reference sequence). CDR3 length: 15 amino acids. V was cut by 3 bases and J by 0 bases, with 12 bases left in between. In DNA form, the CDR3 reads TGTGCCAGCAGCTTGGGACTCACTAGCTCCTACGAGCAGTACTTC. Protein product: CASSLGLTSSYEQYF.

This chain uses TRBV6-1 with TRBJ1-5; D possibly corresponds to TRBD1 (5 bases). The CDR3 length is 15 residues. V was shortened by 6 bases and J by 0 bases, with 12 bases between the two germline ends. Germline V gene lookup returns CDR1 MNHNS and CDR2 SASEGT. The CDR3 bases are TGTGCCAGCAGCCACACGACAGCTAGCAATCAGCCCCAGCATTTT. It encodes CASSHTTASNQPQHF.

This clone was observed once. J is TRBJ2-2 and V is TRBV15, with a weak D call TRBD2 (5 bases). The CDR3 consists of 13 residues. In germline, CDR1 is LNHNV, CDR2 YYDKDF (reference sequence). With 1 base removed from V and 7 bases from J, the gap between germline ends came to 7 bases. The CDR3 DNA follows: TGTGCCACCAGCAGAGGGGAGCGCGGGGAGCTGTTTTTT. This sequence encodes CATSRGERGELFF.

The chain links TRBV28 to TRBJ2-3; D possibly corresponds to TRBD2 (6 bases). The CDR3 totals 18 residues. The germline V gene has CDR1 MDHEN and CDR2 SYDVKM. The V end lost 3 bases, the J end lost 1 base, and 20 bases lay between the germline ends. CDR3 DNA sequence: TGTGCCAGCAGTTTCCGACCCGAGTTCCCTAGCGGCACAGATACGCAGTATTTT. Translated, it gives CASSFRPEFPSGTDTQYF.

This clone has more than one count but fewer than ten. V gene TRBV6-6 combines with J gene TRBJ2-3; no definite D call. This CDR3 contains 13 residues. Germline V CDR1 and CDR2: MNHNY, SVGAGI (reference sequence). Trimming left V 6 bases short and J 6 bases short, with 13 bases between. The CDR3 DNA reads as TGTGCCAGCAGCCCCCTCCGGTCGGATACGCAGTATTTT. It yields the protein CASSPLRSDTQYF.

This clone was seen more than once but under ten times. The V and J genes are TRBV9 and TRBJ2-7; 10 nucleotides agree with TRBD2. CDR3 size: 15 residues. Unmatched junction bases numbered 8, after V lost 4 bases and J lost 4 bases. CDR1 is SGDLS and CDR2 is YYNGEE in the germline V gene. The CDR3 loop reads CASSPSQREGYEQYF. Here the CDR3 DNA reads TGTGCCAGCAGCCCCAGCCAGCGGGAGGGGTACGAGCAGTACTTC.

CDR3 sequence (DNA): TGTGCCAGCAGTAACACTGGAAACACCATATATTTT. Translating it yields CASSNTGNTIYF. The chain recombines TRBV6-5 with TRBJ1-3; D unresolved. V shed 5 bases and J shed 2 bases, with 4 bases lying between them. This CDR3 contains 12 residues. Germline V gene lookup returns CDR1 MNHEY and CDR2 SVGAGI.

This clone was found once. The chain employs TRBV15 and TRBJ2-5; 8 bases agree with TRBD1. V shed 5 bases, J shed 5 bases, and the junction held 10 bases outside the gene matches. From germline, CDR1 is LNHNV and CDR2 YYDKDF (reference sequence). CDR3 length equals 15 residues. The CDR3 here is CATSGRDRQLETQYF. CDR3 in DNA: TGTGCCACCAGCGGCCGGGACAGGCAACTTGAGACCCAGTACTTC.

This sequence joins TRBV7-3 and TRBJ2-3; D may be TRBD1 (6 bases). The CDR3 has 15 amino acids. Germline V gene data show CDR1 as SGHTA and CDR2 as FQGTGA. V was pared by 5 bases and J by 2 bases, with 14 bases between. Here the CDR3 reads CASSPTGSFTDTQYF. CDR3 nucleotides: TGTGCCAGCAGCCCCACAGGGAGCTTCACAGATACGCAGTATTTT.

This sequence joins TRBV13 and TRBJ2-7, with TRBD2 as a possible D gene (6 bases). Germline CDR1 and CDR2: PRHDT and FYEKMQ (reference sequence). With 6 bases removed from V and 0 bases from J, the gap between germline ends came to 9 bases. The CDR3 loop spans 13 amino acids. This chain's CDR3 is CASRASVSYEQYF. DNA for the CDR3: TGTGCCAGCAGAGCTAGCGTCTCCTACGAGCAGTACTTC.

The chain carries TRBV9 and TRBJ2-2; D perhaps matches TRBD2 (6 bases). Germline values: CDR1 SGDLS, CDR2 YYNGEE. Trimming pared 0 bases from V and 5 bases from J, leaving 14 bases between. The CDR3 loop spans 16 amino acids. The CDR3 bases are TGTGCCAGCAGCGTAGCACTAGCTGGCATGACCGGGGAGCTGTTTTTT. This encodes CASSVALAGMTGELFF.

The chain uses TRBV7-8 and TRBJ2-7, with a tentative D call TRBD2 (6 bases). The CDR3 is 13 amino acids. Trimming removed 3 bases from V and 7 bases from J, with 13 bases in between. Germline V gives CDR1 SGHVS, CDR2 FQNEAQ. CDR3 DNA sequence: TGTGCCAGCAGCTTCGGCGGGAATTGGGAGCAGTACTTC. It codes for CASSFGGNWEQYF. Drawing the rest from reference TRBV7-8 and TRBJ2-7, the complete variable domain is GAGVSQSPRYKVAKRGQDVALRCDPISGHVSLFWYQQALGQGPEFLTYFQNEAQLDKSGLPSDRFFAERPEGSVSTLKIQRTQQEDSAVYLCASSFGGNWEQYFGPGTRLTVT.